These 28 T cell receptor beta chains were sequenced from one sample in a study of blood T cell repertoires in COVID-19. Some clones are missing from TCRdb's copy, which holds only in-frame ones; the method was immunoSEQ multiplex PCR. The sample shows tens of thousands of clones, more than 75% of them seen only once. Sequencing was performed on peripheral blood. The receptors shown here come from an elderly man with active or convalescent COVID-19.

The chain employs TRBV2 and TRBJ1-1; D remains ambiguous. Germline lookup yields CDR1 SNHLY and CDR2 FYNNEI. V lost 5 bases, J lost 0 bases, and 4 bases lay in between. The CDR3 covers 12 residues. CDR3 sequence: CASSLMNTEAFF. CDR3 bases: TGTGCCAGCAGTCTAATGAACACTGAAGCTTTCTTT.

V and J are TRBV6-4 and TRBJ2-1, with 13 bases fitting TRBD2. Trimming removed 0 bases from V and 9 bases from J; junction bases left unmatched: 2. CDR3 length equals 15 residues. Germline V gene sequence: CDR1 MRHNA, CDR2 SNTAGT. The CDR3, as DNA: TGTGCCAGCAGTGACTCGGGACTAGCGGGAATTGAGCAGTTCTTC. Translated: CASSDSGLAGIEQFF.

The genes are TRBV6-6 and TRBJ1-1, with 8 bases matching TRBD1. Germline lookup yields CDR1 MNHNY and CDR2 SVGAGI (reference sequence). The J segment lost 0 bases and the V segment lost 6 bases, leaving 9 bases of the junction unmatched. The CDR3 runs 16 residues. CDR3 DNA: TGTGCCAGCAGCAAAACCCCGGGACAGGTGAACACTGAAGCTTTCTTT. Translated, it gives CASSKTPGQVNTEAFF.

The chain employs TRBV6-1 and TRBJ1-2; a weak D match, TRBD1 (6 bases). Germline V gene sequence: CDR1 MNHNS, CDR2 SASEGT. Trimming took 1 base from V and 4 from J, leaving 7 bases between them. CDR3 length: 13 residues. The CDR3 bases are TGTGCCAGCAGTGAAGGGACAGCCTATGGCTACACCTTC. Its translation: CASSEGTAYGYTF.

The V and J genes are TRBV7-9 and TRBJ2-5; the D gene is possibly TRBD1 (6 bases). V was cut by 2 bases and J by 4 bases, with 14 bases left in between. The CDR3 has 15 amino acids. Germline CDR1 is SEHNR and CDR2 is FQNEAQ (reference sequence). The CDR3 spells CASSLSGQLRETQYF. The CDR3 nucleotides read TGTGCCAGCAGCTTATCAGGACAGCTCCGAGAGACCCAGTACTTC.

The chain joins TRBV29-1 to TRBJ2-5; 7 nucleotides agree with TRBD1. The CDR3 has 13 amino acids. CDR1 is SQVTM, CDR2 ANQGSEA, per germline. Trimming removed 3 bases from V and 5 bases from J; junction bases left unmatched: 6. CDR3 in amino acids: CSVDQTGYETQYF. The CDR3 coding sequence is TGCAGCGTTGACCAGACAGGGTACGAGACCCAGTACTTC.

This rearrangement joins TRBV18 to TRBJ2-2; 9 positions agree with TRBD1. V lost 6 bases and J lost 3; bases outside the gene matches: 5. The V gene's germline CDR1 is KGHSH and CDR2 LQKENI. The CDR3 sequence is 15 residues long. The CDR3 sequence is CASSSRTGDTGELFF. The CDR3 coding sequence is TGTGCCAGCTCCTCTCGGACAGGGGACACCGGGGAGCTGTTTTTT.

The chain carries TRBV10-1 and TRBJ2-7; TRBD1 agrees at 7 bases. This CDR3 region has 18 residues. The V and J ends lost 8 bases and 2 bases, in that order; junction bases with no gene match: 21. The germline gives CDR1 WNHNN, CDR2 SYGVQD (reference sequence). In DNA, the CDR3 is TGCGCCAGCGTATCGATAGAAATTACAGGGGCTCCACCCTACGAGCAGTACGTC. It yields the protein CASVSIEITGAPPYEQYV.

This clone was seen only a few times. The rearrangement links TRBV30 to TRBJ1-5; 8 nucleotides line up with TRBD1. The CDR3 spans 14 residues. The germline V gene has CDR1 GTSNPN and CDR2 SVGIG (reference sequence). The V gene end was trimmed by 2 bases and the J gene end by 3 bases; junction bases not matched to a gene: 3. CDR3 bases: TGTGCCTGGAGTAGGACAGGGTTCAATCAGCCCCAGCATTTT. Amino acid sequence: CAWSRTGFNQPQHF.

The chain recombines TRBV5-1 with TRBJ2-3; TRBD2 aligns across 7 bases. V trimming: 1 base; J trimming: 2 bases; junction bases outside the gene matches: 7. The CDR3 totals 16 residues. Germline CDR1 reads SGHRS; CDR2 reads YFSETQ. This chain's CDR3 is CASSLKTSVSTDTQYF. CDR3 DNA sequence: TGCGCCAGCAGCTTGAAAACTAGCGTCTCCACAGATACGCAGTATTTT.

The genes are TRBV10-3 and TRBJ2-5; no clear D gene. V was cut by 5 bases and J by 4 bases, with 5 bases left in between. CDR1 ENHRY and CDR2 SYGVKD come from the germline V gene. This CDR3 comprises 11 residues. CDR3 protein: CAISTGETQYF. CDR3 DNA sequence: TGTGCCATCAGTACCGGAGAGACCCAGTACTTC.

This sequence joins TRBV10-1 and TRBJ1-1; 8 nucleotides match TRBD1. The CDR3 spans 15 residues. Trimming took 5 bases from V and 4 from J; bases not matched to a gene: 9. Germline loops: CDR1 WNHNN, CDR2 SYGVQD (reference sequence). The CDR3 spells CASSLSVGQGTEAFF. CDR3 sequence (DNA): TGCGCCAGCAGTTTGAGTGTTGGACAGGGCACTGAAGCTTTCTTT.

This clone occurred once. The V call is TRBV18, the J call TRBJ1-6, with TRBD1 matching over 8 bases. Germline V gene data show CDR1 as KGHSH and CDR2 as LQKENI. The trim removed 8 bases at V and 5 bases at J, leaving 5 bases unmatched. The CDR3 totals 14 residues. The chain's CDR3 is CASRKTGDNSPLHF. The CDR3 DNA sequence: TGTGCCAGCCGCAAGACAGGGGATAATTCACCCCTCCACTTT.

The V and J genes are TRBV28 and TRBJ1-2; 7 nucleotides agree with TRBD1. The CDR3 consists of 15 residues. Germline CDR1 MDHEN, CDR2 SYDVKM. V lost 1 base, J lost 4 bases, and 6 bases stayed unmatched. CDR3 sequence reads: CASSLLETGIYGYTF. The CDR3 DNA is TGTGCCAGCAGTTTATTAGAGACAGGGATCTATGGCTACACCTTC.

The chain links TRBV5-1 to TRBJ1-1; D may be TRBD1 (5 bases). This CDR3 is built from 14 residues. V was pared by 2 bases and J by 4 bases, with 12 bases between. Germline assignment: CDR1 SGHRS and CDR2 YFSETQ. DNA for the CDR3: TGCGCCAGCAGCTTAGTAGGGGTTGGCACTGAAGCTTTCTTT. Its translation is CASSLVGVGTEAFF.

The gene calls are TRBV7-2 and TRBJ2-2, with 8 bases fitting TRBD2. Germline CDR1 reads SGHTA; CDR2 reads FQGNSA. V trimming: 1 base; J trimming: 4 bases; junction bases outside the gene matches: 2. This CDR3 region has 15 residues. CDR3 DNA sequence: TGTGCCAGCAGCTTAGTCGGGGGGGGCACCGGGGAGCTGTTTTTT. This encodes CASSLVGGGTGELFF.

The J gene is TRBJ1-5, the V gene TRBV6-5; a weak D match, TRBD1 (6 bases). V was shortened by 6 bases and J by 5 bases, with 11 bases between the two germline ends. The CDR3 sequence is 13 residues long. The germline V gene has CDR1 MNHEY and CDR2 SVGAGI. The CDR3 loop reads CASRKGGDQPQHF. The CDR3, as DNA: TGTGCCAGCAGGAAGGGGGGGGATCAGCCCCAGCATTTT.

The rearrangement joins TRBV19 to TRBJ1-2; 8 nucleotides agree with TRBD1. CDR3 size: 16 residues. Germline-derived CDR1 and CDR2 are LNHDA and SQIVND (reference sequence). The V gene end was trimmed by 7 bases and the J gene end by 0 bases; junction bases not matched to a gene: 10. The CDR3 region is CASIISDRATNYGYTF. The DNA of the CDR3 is TGTGCCAGTATCATATCGGACAGGGCCACTAACTATGGCTACACCTTC.

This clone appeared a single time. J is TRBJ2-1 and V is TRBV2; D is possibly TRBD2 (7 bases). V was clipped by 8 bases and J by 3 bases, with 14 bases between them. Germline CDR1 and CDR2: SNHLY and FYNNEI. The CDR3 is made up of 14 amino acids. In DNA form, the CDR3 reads TGTGCCAGCGCCCGAGGGGGGGACTACAATGAGCAGTTCTTC. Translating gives CASARGGDYNEQFF.

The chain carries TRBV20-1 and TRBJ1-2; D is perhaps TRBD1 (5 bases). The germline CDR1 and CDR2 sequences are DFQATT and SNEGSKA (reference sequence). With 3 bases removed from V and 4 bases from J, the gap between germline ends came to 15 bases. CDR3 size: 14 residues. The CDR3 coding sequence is TGCAGTGCTAGTTTGCGGGGCGTCGGCTATGGCTACACCTTC. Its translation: CSASLRGVGYGYTF.

The DNA of the CDR3 is TGCGCCAGCAGCTGGACTGGGGGCGCAACCGGGGAGCTGTTTTTT. Residues: CASSWTGGATGELFF. This rearrangement joins TRBV5-1 to TRBJ2-2; a possible D gene is TRBD1 (6 bases). This CDR3 has 15 residues. V was cut by 3 bases and J by 5 bases, with 14 bases left in between. Germline CDR1 is SGHRS and CDR2 is YFSETQ.

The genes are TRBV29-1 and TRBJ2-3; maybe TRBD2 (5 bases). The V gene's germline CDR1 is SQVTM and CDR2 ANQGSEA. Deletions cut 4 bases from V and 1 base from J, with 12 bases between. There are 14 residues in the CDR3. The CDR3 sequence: CSVAILGGTDTQYF. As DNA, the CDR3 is TGCAGCGTTGCAATCCTCGGGGGCACAGATACGCAGTATTTT.

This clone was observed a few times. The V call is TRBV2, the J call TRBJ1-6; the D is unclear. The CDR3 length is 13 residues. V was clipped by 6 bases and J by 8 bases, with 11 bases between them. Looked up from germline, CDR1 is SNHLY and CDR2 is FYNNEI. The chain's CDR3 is CASRSGMDSPLHF. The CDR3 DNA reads TGTGCCAGCAGGTCGGGGATGGATTCACCCCTCCACTTT.

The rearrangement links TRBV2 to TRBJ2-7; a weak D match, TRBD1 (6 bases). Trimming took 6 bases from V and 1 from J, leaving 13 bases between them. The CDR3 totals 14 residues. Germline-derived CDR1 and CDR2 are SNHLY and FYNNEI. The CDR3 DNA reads TGTGCCAGCAGCCGGGACACCAAATCCTACGAGCAGTACGTC. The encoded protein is CASSRDTKSYEQYV.

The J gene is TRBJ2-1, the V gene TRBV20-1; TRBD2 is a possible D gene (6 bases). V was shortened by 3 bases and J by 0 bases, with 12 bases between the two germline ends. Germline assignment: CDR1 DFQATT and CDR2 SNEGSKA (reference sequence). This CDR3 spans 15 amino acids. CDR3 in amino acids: CSASTSRSSYNEQFF. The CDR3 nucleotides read TGCAGTGCTAGTACTAGCAGGAGCTCCTACAATGAGCAGTTCTTC.

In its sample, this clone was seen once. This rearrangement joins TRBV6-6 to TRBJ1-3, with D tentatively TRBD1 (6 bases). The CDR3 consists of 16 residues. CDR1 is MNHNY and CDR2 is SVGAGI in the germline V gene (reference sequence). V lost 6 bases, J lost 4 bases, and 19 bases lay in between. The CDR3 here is CASRNTKGTIGNTIYF. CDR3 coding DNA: TGTGCCAGCAGAAATACCAAAGGGACAATAGGAAACACCATATATTTT.

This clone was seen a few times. As DNA, the CDR3 is TGTGCCAGCAGGGCCCTAGCGTCGAACACCGGGGAGCTGTTTTTT. Translated: CASRALASNTGELFF. The J gene is TRBJ2-2, the V gene TRBV2; tentatively, D is TRBD2 (6 bases). The germline V and J ends were trimmed by 6 bases and 0 bases, with 11 bases remaining between them. Germline assignment: CDR1 SNHLY and CDR2 FYNNEI. The CDR3 is 15 residues long.

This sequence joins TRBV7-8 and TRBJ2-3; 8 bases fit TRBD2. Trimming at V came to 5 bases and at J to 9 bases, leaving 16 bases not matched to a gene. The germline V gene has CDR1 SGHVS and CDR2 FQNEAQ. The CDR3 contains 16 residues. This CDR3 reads CASSDAGGGNPETQYF. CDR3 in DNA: TGTGCCAGCAGCGACGCGGGCGGGGGGAATCCTGAGACGCAGTATTTT. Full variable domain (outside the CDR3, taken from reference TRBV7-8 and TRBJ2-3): GAGVSQSPRYKVAKRGQDVALRCDPISGHVSLFWYQQALGQGPEFLTYFQNEAQLDKSGLPSDRFFAERPEGSVSTLKIQRTQQEDSAVYLCASSDAGGGNPETQYFGPGTRLTVL.